The clone carrying this T cell receptor (beta chain) showed up many times. Its target is not known. The sample is drawn from a study of identical twins. Study-wide findings and caveats: Cross-sectional statistics, not tracking of the same donors, supported the conclusions. Insertions ran lower in abundant cord blood beta clonotypes, though not in memory repertoires.

A universal primer site came from template switching; cDNA carried unique molecular identifiers. TCRdb used MiXCR to reprocess the 5' RACE reads, holding one entry per CDR3 protein. The repertoire consists of 350,000 to 450,000 distinct CDR3 sequences, with around 20% occurring once and the leading ten covering roughly an eighth. The CDR3 loop spans 15 amino acids. Per germline, CDR1 SGHKS and CDR2 YYEKEE (reference sequence). Germline trimming cut 4 bases from V and 3 bases from J; bases unmatched to any gene: 6. The sequenced sample was naive T cells sorted from blood. This receptor was obtained from a man in his forties or fifties in good health. The J gene is TRBJ1-4, the V gene TRBV5-5, with TRBD1 matching over 7 bases. The CDR3 region has the DNA TGTGCCAGCAGCACCAGACAGGGTGCTAATGAAAAACTGTTTTTT. It translates to CASSTRQGANEKLFF.